These T cell receptor beta chains were read from a single sample in a study of shared clonotypes between healthy human individuals. Profiled with immunoSEQ multiplex PCR; TCRdb holds only in-frame clones, not every one. The data hold about 2,500,000 clones, with around nine tenths observed a single time. Material for sequencing was naive CD4+ T cells sorted from blood. These TCRs come from a man younger than 30 in good health. Both conserved end residues are part of each CDR3. Each record gives: V gene, clone size, D gene, J gene, CDR3 protein, CDR3 DNA. A D gene is named only where the DNA matches it firmly. Clone size is stated in some rows and not others, as once, few, many or a class when expanded.

V gene: TRBV15; clone size: -; D gene: -; J gene: TRBJ1-1; CDR3 protein: CATSRDLFTEAFF; CDR3 DNA: TGTGCCACCAGCAGAGATCTCTTTACTGAAGCTTTCTTT
V gene: TRBV5-4; clone size: -; D gene: -; J gene: TRBJ2-5; CDR3 protein: CASSRDTYQETQYF; CDR3 DNA: TGTGCCAGCAGCCGGGACACGTACCAAGAGACCCAGTACTTC
V gene: TRBV4-3; clone size: -; D gene: TRBD1; J gene: TRBJ2-1; CDR3 protein: CASSLRPGQVYNEQFF; CDR3 DNA: TGCGCCAGCAGCCTCCGACCGGGACAGGTCTACAATGAGCAGTTCTTC
V gene: TRBV7-9; clone size: -; D gene: -; J gene: TRBJ2-5; CDR3 protein: CASSLAEGTFQETQYF; CDR3 DNA: TGTGCCAGCAGCTTAGCCGAAGGAACTTTCCAGGAGACCCAGTACTTC
V gene: TRBV4-1; clone size: once; D gene: -; J gene: TRBJ2-4; CDR3 protein: CASSPGNIAKNIQYF; CDR3 DNA: TGCGCCAGCAGCCCAGGGAATATAGCCAAAAACATTCAGTACTTC
V gene: TRBV5-5; clone size: -; D gene: -; J gene: TRBJ2-1; CDR3 protein: CASSLASSVNEQFF; CDR3 DNA: TGTGCCAGCAGCTTGGCTAGCTCCGTAAATGAGCAGTTCTTC
V gene: TRBV7-7; clone size: -; D gene: TRBD2; J gene: TRBJ2-3; CDR3 protein: CASSLGTRGTDTQYF; CDR3 DNA: TGTGCTAGCAGCTTGGGGACTAGGGGCACAGATACGCAGTATTTT
V gene: TRBV28; clone size: -; D gene: -; J gene: TRBJ1-2; CDR3 protein: CASSSRGRDGYTF; CDR3 DNA: TGTGCCAGCAGCTCGCGGGGGCGGGATGGCTACACCTTC
V gene: TRBV7-8; clone size: -; D gene: TRBD1; J gene: TRBJ1-5; CDR3 protein: CASSEGQGESNQPQHF; CDR3 DNA: TGTGCCAGCAGCGAAGGACAGGGGGAGAGCAATCAGCCCCAGCATTTT
V gene: TRBV30; clone size: -; D gene: TRBD2; J gene: TRBJ2-5; CDR3 protein: CASTGGGMETQYF; CDR3 DNA: TGTGCCTCGACGGGCGGGGGGATGGAGACCCAGTACTTC
V gene: TRBV5-1; clone size: -; D gene: -; J gene: TRBJ2-4; CDR3 protein: CASSLAVGQIDIQYF; CDR3 DNA: TGCGCCAGCAGCTTGGCCGTAGGACAGATCGACATTCAGTACTTC
V gene: TRBV30; clone size: -; D gene: -; J gene: TRBJ1-4; CDR3 protein: CAWSPQKEKLFF; CDR3 DNA: TGTGCCTGGAGTCCCCAAAAGGAAAAACTGTTTTTT
V gene: TRBV5-1; clone size: -; D gene: -; J gene: TRBJ2-2; CDR3 protein: CASSSPGPGELFF; CDR3 DNA: TGCGCCAGCAGCTCACCCGGGCCCGGGGAGCTGTTTTTT
V gene: TRBV5-5; clone size: -; D gene: -; J gene: TRBJ1-1; CDR3 protein: CASSFDSHTSKFFF; CDR3 DNA: TGTGCCAGCAGCTTCGACTCCCACACGAGCAAGTTTTTCTTT
V gene: TRBV6-5; clone size: -; D gene: -; J gene: TRBJ2-6; CDR3 protein: CASRDTNSGANVLTF; CDR3 DNA: TGTGCCAGCCGGGACACAAATTCTGGGGCCAACGTCCTGACTTTC
V gene: TRBV7-8; clone size: -; D gene: TRBD1; J gene: TRBJ1-4; CDR3 protein: CASSPGQGREKLFF; CDR3 DNA: TGTGCCAGCAGCCCCGGACAGGGCCGTGAAAAACTGTTTTTT